The rows below give T cell receptor beta chains drawn from one sample of a study of blood T cell repertoires in COVID-19. The repertoire was sequenced with immunoSEQ multiplex PCR; TCRdb's copy has only in-frame clones and lacks some. Of approximately 440,000 clones in the sample, about 92% are singletons; the top ten hold around 0.6%. Sequenced: PBMCs or T cells enriched from blood (not recorded which). The receptors derive from a man between 18 and 35 years old who had recovered from COVID-19. The CDR3 runs from the conserved cysteine through the conserved F or W. Fields, in order: D gene, V gene, clone size, J gene, CDR3 protein, CDR3 DNA. The D gene is left open where the match is weak. Rows may omit the clone size; those that give it use once, few, many or a size class.

d_call: TRBD1
v_call: TRBV19
clone_size: -
j_call: TRBJ2-1
cdr3_aa: CASSIGQGRYNEQFF
cdr3_nt: TGTGCCAGTAGTATAGGACAGGGGCGGTACAATGAGCAGTTCTTC

d_call: -
v_call: TRBV6-1
clone_size: -
j_call: TRBJ2-3
cdr3_aa: CASSEAGMITDTQYF
cdr3_nt: TGTGCCAGCAGTGAAGCTGGCATGATCACAGATACGCAGTATTTT

d_call: TRBD2
v_call: TRBV27
clone_size: -
j_call: TRBJ2-1
cdr3_aa: CASSSGLANNEQFF
cdr3_nt: TGTGCCAGCAGTTCGGGACTAGCAAACAATGAGCAGTTCTTC

d_call: -
v_call: TRBV5-4
clone_size: -
j_call: TRBJ2-1
cdr3_aa: CASSFLGAGSYNEQFF
cdr3_nt: TGTGCCAGCAGCTTCCTCGGTGCGGGATCGTACAATGAGCAGTTCTTC

d_call: -
v_call: TRBV15
clone_size: many
j_call: TRBJ1-3
cdr3_aa: CATREGDGNSGNTIYF
cdr3_nt: TGTGCCACCCGCGAGGGTGACGGGAACTCTGGAAACACCATATATTTT

d_call: -
v_call: TRBV5-4
clone_size: -
j_call: TRBJ2-3
cdr3_aa: CASSLGRLGDTQYF
cdr3_nt: TGTGCCAGCAGCTTGGGTAGACTAGGGGATACGCAGTATTTT

d_call: TRBD1
v_call: TRBV24-1
clone_size: -
j_call: TRBJ2-3
cdr3_aa: CATSRGTGGTDTQYF
cdr3_nt: TGTGCCACCTCCAGGGGGACAGGGGGCACAGATACGCAGTATTTT

d_call: -
v_call: TRBV2
clone_size: -
j_call: TRBJ2-1
cdr3_aa: CASSIDSFYNEQFF
cdr3_nt: TGTGCCAGCAGTATCGACAGTTTTTACAATGAGCAGTTCTTC

d_call: -
v_call: TRBV4-1
clone_size: -
j_call: TRBJ2-7
cdr3_aa: CASSQALASYEQYF
cdr3_nt: TGCGCCAGCAGCCAAGCACTAGCTTCCTACGAGCAGTACTTC

d_call: TRBD1
v_call: TRBV19
clone_size: -
j_call: TRBJ1-6
cdr3_aa: CASSGQGNYNSPLHF
cdr3_nt: TGTGCCAGTAGTGGACAGGGAAACTATAATTCACCCCTCCACTTT

d_call: TRBD2
v_call: TRBV13
clone_size: few
j_call: TRBJ2-1
cdr3_aa: CASSLGLAGSDEQFF
cdr3_nt: TGTGCCAGCAGCCTGGGACTAGCGGGCTCCGATGAGCAGTTCTTC

d_call: -
v_call: TRBV18
clone_size: -
j_call: TRBJ1-2
cdr3_aa: CASSPLVSGGYGYTF
cdr3_nt: TGTGCCAGCTCACCACTAGTCAGCGGAGGCTATGGCTACACCTTC

d_call: TRBD2
v_call: TRBV9
clone_size: -
j_call: TRBJ2-1
cdr3_aa: CASSVGTSGDNEQFF
cdr3_nt: TGTGCCAGCAGCGTAGGGACTAGCGGGGACAATGAGCAGTTCTTC

d_call: TRBD1
v_call: TRBV9
clone_size: -
j_call: TRBJ2-7
cdr3_aa: CASSVDARTGAYEQYF
cdr3_nt: TGTGCCAGCAGCGTAGATGCCAGGACAGGAGCCTACGAGCAGTACTTC

d_call: TRBD1
v_call: TRBV5-1
clone_size: few
j_call: TRBJ2-7
cdr3_aa: CASSLLQGANEQYF
cdr3_nt: TGCGCCAGCAGCTTGTTACAGGGGGCGAACGAGCAGTACTTC

d_call: TRBD1
v_call: TRBV19
clone_size: -
j_call: TRBJ1-5
cdr3_aa: CASMGQGPYQPQHF
cdr3_nt: TGTGCCAGTATGGGACAGGGACCTTATCAGCCCCAGCATTTT

d_call: TRBD1
v_call: TRBV27
clone_size: -
j_call: TRBJ1-2
cdr3_aa: CASTPRTGNYGYTF
cdr3_nt: TGTGCCAGCACGCCCCGGACAGGGAACTATGGCTACACCTTC

d_call: -
v_call: TRBV2
clone_size: -
j_call: TRBJ1-6
cdr3_aa: CASREGQSPLHF
cdr3_nt: TGTGCCAGCAGGGAAGGACAATCACCCCTCCACTTT

d_call: TRBD1
v_call: TRBV2
clone_size: -
j_call: TRBJ2-2
cdr3_aa: CASTERGPGELFF
cdr3_nt: TGTGCCAGCACCGAGAGGGGGCCCGGGGAGCTGTTTTTT

d_call: TRBD1
v_call: TRBV7-6
clone_size: -
j_call: TRBJ1-2
cdr3_aa: CASSLATGVPYGYTF
cdr3_nt: TGTGCCAGCAGCTTAGCGACAGGGGTTCCCTATGGCTACACCTTC

d_call: TRBD2
v_call: TRBV18
clone_size: -
j_call: TRBJ2-3
cdr3_aa: CASSPPSGDSDTQYF
cdr3_nt: TGTGCCAGCTCACCCCCTAGCGGGGATTCAGATACGCAGTATTTT

d_call: -
v_call: TRBV5-8
clone_size: -
j_call: TRBJ2-3
cdr3_aa: CASNQGTTITDTQYF
cdr3_nt: TGTGCCAGCAATCAGGGTACTACAATCACAGATACGCAGTATTTT

d_call: TRBD1
v_call: TRBV11-3
clone_size: -
j_call: TRBJ1-1
cdr3_aa: CASSLEGGSYTEAFF
cdr3_nt: TGTGCCAGCAGCTTAGAAGGGGGCAGTTACACTGAAGCTTTCTTT

d_call: TRBD1
v_call: TRBV28
clone_size: -
j_call: TRBJ1-1
cdr3_aa: CASTTPGQGSTEAFF
cdr3_nt: TGTGCCAGCACCACCCCGGGACAGGGGAGCACTGAAGCTTTCTTT